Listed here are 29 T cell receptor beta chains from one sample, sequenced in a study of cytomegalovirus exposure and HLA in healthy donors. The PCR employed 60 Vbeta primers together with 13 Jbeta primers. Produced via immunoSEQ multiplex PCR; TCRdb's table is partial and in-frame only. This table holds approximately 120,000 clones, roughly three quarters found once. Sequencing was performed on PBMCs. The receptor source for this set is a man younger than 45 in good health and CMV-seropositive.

The CDR3: CASRSRRNTGELFF. CDR3 nucleotides: TGTGCCAGCAGGTCTAGAAGGAACACCGGGGAGCTGTTTTTT. The chain is built from TRBV2 and TRBJ2-2; D uncertain. Trimming removed 6 bases at V and 1 base at J, with 9 bases between. This CDR3 region has 14 residues. CDR1 and CDR2 from the germline V gene are SNHLY and FYNNEI.

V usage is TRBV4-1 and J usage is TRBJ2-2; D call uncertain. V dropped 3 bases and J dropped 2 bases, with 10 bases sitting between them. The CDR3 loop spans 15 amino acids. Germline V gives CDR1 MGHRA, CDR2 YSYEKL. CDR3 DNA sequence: TGCGCCAGCAGCCATTTCAGTGCCAACACCGGGGAGCTGTTTTTT. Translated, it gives CASSHFSANTGELFF.

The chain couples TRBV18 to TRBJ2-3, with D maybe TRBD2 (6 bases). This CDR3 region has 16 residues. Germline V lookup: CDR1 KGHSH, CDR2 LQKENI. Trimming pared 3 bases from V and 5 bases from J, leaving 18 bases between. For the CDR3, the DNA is TGTGCCAGCTCACCCTTAGCTACGGGAGCGGAAGATACGCAGTATTTT. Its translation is CASSPLATGAEDTQYF.

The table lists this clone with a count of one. The CDR3 DNA reads TGCGCCAGCAGCGCGGGACTAGCAGCAGATACGCAGTATTTT. It is translated as CASSAGLAADTQYF. The V gene is TRBV5-1, the J gene TRBJ2-3, with TRBD2 identical over 9 bases. This CDR3 has 14 residues. With V trimmed by 4 bases and J by 4 bases, 4 bases remained unmatched. CDR1 and CDR2 from the germline V gene are SGHRS and YFSETQ.

As DNA, the CDR3 is TGTGCCAGCAGCCCTCGCTCAGGGTTCTCCTACGAGCAGTACTTC. Encoded protein: CASSPRSGFSYEQYF. The chain links TRBV9 to TRBJ2-7; weak D call: TRBD1 (5 bases). V was trimmed by 4 bases and J by 0 bases, leaving 14 bases between them. Germline loops: CDR1 SGDLS, CDR2 YYNGEE. This CDR3 spans 15 amino acids.

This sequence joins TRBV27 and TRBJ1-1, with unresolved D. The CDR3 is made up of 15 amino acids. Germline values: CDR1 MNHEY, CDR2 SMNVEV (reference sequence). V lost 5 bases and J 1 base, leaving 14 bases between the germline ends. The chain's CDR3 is CASSPRAGKNTEAFF. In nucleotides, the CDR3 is TGTGCCAGCAGTCCAAGAGCCGGGAAGAACACTGAAGCTTTCTTT.

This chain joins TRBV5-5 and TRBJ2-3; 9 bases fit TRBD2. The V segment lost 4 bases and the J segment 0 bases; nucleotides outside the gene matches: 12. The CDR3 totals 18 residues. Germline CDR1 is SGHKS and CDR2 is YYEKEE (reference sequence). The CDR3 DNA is TGTGCCAGCAGCGCCCAGAGGGCTAGCGGGATTAGCACAGATACGCAGTATTTT. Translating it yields CASSAQRASGISTDTQYF.

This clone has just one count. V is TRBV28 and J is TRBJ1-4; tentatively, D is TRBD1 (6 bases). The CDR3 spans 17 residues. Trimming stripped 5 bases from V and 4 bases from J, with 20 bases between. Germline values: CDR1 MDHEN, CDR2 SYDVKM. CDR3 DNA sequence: TGTGCCAGCAGTACTACAGGGCGCACGGCGATTAATGAAAAACTGTTTTTT. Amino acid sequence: CASSTTGRTAINEKLFF.

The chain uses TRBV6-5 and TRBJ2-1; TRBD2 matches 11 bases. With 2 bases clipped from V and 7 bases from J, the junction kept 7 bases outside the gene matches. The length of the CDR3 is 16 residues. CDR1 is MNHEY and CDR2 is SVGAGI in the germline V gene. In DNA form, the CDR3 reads TGTGCCAGCAGTTACAACCTCCCTAGCGGGAGGAATGAGCAGTTCTTC. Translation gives CASSYNLPSGRNEQFF.

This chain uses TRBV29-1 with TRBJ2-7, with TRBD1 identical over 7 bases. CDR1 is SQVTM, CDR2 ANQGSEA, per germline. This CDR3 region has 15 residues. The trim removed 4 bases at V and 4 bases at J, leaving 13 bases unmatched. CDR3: CSVGFFGQAKYEQYF. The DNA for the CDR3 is TGCAGCGTTGGTTTTTTTGGACAGGCCAAATACGAGCAGTACTTC.

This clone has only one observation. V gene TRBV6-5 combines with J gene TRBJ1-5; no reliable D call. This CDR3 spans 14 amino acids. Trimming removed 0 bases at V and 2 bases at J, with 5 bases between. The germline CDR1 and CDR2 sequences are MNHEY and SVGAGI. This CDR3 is CASSYSQGNQPQHF. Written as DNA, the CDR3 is TGTGCCAGCAGTTACTCTCAGGGCAATCAGCCCCAGCATTTT.

In DNA, the CDR3 is TGCGCCAGCAGTAACCTCCGGGACAGGGTTCTCCCAACTAATGAAAAACTGTTTTTT. Translating it yields CASSNLRDRVLPTNEKLFF. This chain connects TRBV10-2 to TRBJ1-4; 9 bases are a match to TRBD1. The V gene's germline CDR1 is WSHSY and CDR2 SAAADI. The ends lost 5 bases at V and 0 bases at J; junction bases unmatched: 13. The CDR3 spans 19 residues.

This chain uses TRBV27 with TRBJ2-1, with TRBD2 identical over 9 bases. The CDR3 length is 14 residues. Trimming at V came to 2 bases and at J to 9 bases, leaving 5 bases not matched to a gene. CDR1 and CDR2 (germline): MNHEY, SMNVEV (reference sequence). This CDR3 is CASSLGVAGVEQFF. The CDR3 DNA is TGTGCCAGCAGTTTAGGGGTAGCGGGAGTTGAGCAGTTCTTC.

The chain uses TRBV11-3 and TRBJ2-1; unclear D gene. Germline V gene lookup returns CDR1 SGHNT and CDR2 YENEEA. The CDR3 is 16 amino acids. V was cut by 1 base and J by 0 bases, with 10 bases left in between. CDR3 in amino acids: CASSLGRGISYNEQFF. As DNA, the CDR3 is TGTGCCAGCAGCTTAGGAAGAGGTATCTCCTACAATGAGCAGTTCTTC.

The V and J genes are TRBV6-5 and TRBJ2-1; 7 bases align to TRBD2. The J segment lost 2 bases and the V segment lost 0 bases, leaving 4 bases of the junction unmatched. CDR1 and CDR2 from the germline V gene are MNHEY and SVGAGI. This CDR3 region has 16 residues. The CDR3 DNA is TGTGCCAGCAGTTACTCGAAACTAGCGACCTACAATGAGCAGTTCTTC. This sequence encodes CASSYSKLATYNEQFF.

CDR3 region: CAVQGAQPKNIQYF. The CDR3 bases are TGTGCCGTCCAGGGGGCACAACCCAAAAACATTCAGTACTTC. The chain combines TRBV19 with TRBJ2-4, with 8 bases matching TRBD1. Germline V CDR1 and CDR2: LNHDA, SQIVND (reference sequence). CDR3 size: 14 residues. After removal of 11 bases from V and 2 bases from J, the junction contained 8 bases not matched to a gene.

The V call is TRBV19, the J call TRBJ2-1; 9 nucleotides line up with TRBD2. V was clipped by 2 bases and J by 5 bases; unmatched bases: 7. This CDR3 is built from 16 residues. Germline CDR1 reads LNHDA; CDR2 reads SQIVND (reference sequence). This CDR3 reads CASSISAGGGNNEQFF. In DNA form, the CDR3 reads TGTGCCAGTAGTATAAGTGCGGGAGGGGGGAACAATGAGCAGTTCTTC.

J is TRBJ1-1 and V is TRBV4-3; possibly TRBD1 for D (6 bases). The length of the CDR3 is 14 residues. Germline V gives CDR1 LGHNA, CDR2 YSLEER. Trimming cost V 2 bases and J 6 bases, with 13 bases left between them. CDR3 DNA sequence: TGCGCCAGCAGCCAAACGGGAGGGGGATCTGAAGCTTTCTTT. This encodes CASSQTGGGSEAFF.

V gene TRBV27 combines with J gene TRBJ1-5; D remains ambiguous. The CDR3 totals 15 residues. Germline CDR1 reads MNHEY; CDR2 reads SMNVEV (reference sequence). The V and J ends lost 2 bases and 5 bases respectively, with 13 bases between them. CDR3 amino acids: CASSLGNRGYQPQHF. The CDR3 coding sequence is TGTGCCAGCAGTTTAGGTAATCGGGGATATCAGCCCCAGCATTTT.

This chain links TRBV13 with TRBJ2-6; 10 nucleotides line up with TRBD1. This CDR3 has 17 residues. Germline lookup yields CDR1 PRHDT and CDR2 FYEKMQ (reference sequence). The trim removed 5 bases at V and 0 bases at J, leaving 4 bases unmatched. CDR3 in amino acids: CASSRDRGSSGANVLTF. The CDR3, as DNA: TGTGCCAGCAGCCGGGACAGGGGAAGCTCTGGGGCCAACGTCCTGACTTTC.

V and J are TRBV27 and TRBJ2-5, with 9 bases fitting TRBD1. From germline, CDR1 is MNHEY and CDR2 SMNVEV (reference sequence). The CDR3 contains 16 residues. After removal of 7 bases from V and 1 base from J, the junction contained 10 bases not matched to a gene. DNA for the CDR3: TGTGCCAGCACACCTACAGGGGGCCGTCCCCAAGAGACCCAGTACTTC. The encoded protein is CASTPTGGRPQETQYF.

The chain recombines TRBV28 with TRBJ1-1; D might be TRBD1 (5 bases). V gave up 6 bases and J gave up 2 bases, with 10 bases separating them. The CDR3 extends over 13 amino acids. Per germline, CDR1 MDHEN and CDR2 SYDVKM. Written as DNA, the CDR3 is TGTGCCAGCAGACAGGACCCCAACACTGAAGCTTTCTTT. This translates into CASRQDPNTEAFF.

CDR3 nucleotides: TGTGCCAGCCGACCCGCGGCGGGTAACACCGGGGAGCTGTTTTTT. Protein: CASRPAAGNTGELFF. V is TRBV7-8 and J is TRBJ2-2, with D possibly being TRBD2 (5 bases). CDR1 is SGHVS and CDR2 is FQNEAQ in the germline V gene. The CDR3 loop spans 15 amino acids. Trimming left V 8 bases short and J 2 bases short, with 15 bases between. The full variable domain, with the rest looked up from reference TRBV7-8 and TRBJ2-2, is GAGVSQSPRYKVAKRGQDVALRCDPISGHVSLFWYQQALGQGPEFLTYFQNEAQLDKSGLPSDRFFAERPEGSVSTLKIQRTQQEDSAVYLCASRPAAGNTGELFFGEGSRLTVL.

CDR3 in amino acids: CASALGPRGMGRTDTQYF. CDR3 in DNA: TGCGCCAGCGCCCTGGGGCCGAGGGGTATGGGGAGGACAGATACGCAGTATTTT. The chain links TRBV5-1 to TRBJ2-3, with TRBD2 as a possible D gene (6 bases). V dropped 7 bases and J dropped 3 bases, with 27 bases sitting between them. From germline, CDR1 is SGHRS and CDR2 YFSETQ. This CDR3 has 18 amino acids.

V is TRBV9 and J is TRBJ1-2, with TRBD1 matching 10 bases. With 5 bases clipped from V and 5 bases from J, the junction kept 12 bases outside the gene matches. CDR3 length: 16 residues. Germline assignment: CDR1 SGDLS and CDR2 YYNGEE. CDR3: CASSKEGQGIGYGYTF. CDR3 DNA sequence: TGTGCCAGCAGTAAAGAGGGACAGGGGATCGGTTATGGCTACACCTTC. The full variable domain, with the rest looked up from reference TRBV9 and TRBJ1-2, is DSGVTQTPKHLITATGQRVTLRCSPRSGDLSVYWYQQSLDQGLQFLIQYYNGEERAKGNILERFSAQQFPDLHSELNLSSLELGDSALYFCASSKEGQGIGYGYTFGSGTRLTVV.

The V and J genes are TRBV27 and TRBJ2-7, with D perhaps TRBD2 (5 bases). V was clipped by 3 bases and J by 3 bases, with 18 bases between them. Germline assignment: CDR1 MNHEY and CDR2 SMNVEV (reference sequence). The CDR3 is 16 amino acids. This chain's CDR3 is CASSLGRPPANYEQYF. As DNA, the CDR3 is TGTGCCAGCAGTTTGGGGAGACCACCCGCGAACTACGAGCAGTACTTC.

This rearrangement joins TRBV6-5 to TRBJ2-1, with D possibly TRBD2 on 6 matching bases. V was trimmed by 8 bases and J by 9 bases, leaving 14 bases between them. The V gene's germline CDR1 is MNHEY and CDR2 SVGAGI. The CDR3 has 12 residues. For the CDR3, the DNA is TGTGCCAGCGACTCAGAAGCGGGTGAGCAGTTCTTC. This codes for CASDSEAGEQFF.

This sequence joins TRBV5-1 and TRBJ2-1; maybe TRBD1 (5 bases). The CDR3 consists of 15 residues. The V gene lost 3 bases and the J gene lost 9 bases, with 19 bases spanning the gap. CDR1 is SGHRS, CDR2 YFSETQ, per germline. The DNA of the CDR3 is TGCGCCAGCAGCTACCGCCAGGGCCGAGATGCTGAGCAGTTCTTC. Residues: CASSYRQGRDAEQFF.

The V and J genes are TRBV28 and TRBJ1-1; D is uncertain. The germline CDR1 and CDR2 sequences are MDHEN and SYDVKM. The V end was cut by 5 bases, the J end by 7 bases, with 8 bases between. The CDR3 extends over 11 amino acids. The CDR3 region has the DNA TGTGCCAGCAGTCCCTCGGGTGAAGCTTTCTTT. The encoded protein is CASSPSGEAFF.